Listed below are T cell receptor beta chains from one sample, sequenced in a study of blood T cell repertoires in COVID-19. The assay was immunoSEQ multiplex PCR, and TCRdb's table has in-frame clones only and misses some. Altogether over 200,000 clones are present, around 88% being singletons, with the ten largest covering approximately 5.3%. The sequencing sample was made of peripheral blood. The receptors shown here come from an elderly man with acute or convalescent COVID-19. Each CDR3 is given with its conserved first and last residue. The D gene is left open where the match is weak. The size entry is marked missing in some rows and otherwise reads once, few, many or a size class.

CDR3nt	CDR3aa	abundance	v_gene	j_gene	d_gene
TGTGCCAGCAGCCACCTCTTCCCGGGACAGGGAGGCGGCTACACCTTC	CASSHLFPGQGGGYTF	NA	TRBV3-1/TRBV3-2	TRBJ1-2	TRBD1
TGTGCCAGTAGTATTCAGGGTTGGGCACCCCTCCACTTT	CASSIQGWAPLHF	NA	TRBV19	TRBJ1-6	NA
TGCGCCAGCAGCCCGACAGTGCGCGATTCACCCCTCCACTTT	CASSPTVRDSPLHF	NA	TRBV5-1	TRBJ1-6	NA
TGTGCCAGCAGTTACGGTGGACAGGGGAGGGAAAAACTGTTTTTT	CASSYGGQGREKLFF	NA	TRBV6-6	TRBJ1-4	TRBD1
TGCGCCAGCAGTGATCCCGGGACACAAGAGACCCAGTACTTC	CASSDPGTQETQYF	NA	TRBV10-2	TRBJ2-5	NA
TGCGCCAGCAGCTTGGTACCGGGCAATCAGCCCCAGCATTTT	CASSLVPGNQPQHF	NA	TRBV5-1	TRBJ1-5	NA
TGTGCCAGCAGCCAAGGACAGGGGGGGTCACCCCTCCACTTT	CASSQGQGGSPLHF	NA	TRBV7-8	TRBJ1-6	TRBD1
TGTGCCAGCAGTTTACGCAGGGCCGAGGCTTTCTTT	CASSLRRAEAFF	NA	TRBV28	TRBJ1-1	NA
TGTGCCAGCAGCCGAAGCGGGGCCCTTGAGACCCAGTACTTC	CASSRSGALETQYF	NA	TRBV3-1/TRBV3-2	TRBJ2-5	TRBD2
TGTGCCAGCAGCCCCACAGGCGGCGGCTACGAGCAGTACTTC	CASSPTGGGYEQYF	NA	TRBV5-4	TRBJ2-7	NA
TGTGCCAGCAGCTCCGGGACAGGGCATAGCAATCAGCCCCAGCATTTT	CASSSGTGHSNQPQHF	NA	TRBV7-6	TRBJ1-5	TRBD1
TGTGCCAGCAGTTTTTCCGGGAGGGGGGTAGAGAATGAGCAGTTCTTC	CASSFSGRGVENEQFF	NA	TRBV28	TRBJ2-1	TRBD2
TGTGCCAGCAGCGCTACAGGGGGCAGGGAAGCTTTCTTT	CASSATGGREAFF	NA	TRBV7-2	TRBJ1-1	TRBD1
TGCAGCGTCCAACATCGACTAACCTACGAGCAGTACTTC	CSVQHRLTYEQYF	NA	TRBV29-1	TRBJ2-7	NA
TGTGCCAGCGGTTTCCTCAGCTCTGGGGCCAACGTCCTGACTTTC	CASGFLSSGANVLTF	NA	TRBV27	TRBJ2-6	NA
TGTGCCAGCAGTGTGGAGGGACGGGGTGGCTACACCTTC	CASSVEGRGGYTF	few	TRBV2	TRBJ1-2	NA
TGCGCCAGCAGCTTGTTGGCCAACTCTGGAAACACCATATATTTT	CASSLLANSGNTIYF	NA	TRBV5-1	TRBJ1-3	NA
TGTGCCAGCAGCGAACAGGGCGGGAACACTGAAGCTTTCTTT	CASSEQGGNTEAFF	NA	TRBV2	TRBJ1-1	NA
TGCGCCAGCTCCCTGGGGCGGGATCGGGAGACCCAGTACTTC	CASSLGRDRETQYF	NA	TRBV5-1	TRBJ2-5	NA
TGTGCCAGCAGTCGCTCATACAGGGCAAATTCGGACACCATATATTTT	CASSRSYRANSDTIYF	NA	TRBV27	TRBJ1-3	NA
TGTGCCAGCAGCCAACCAGGGGGCTTTGAGACCCAGTACTTC	CASSQPGGFETQYF	NA	TRBV3-1/TRBV3-2	TRBJ2-5	TRBD1
TGTGCCAGCAGCGTGGGGACAGGGATGAGGGAGACCCAGTACTTC	CASSVGTGMRETQYF	NA	TRBV5-8	TRBJ2-5	TRBD1
TGTGCCAGCAGCTTTGGAGCGGGAGGGGCGGGCGCAGATACGCAGTATTTT	CASSFGAGGAGADTQYF	NA	TRBV7-2	TRBJ2-3	TRBD2
TGTGCCATCAGGTCACAGGGGGCGAACACTGAAGCTTTCTTT	CAIRSQGANTEAFF	NA	TRBV10-3	TRBJ1-1	TRBD1
TGTGCCAGCAGCTCCCAGGATAGCGGGAGAGGTGAGCAGTTCTTC	CASSSQDSGRGEQFF	NA	TRBV7-2	TRBJ2-1	TRBD2
TGTGCCAGCAGCGTAGCTTCCTTCCCCTACGAGCAGTACTTC	CASSVASFPYEQYF	NA	TRBV9	TRBJ2-7	NA
TGTGCCAGCTCCCCGAACGGGGGGGCGAACACCGGGGAGCTGTTTTTT	CASSPNGGANTGELFF	few	TRBV18	TRBJ2-2	TRBD2
TGTGCCAGCAGCCGCCACCCCTGGACAGGAGAGAATGAGCAGTTCTTC	CASSRHPWTGENEQFF	NA	TRBV7-6	TRBJ2-1	TRBD1
TGCGCCAGCAGCTTGGGTGGGACAGCTACCAACAATGAGCAGTTCTTC	CASSLGGTATNNEQFF	once	TRBV5-1	TRBJ2-1	TRBD1
TGTGCCAGCAGGCTGGGCGGGGGCTCTGGGGCCAACGTCCTGACTTTC	CASRLGGGSGANVLTF	NA	TRBV5-4	TRBJ2-6	TRBD2
TGTGCCAGTATGGGACAGGGCTTTTCACCCCTCCACTTT	CASMGQGFSPLHF	NA	TRBV19	TRBJ1-6	TRBD1
TGTGCCAGCAGCACCGGCGGGGCTCCAACTAATGAAAAACTGTTTTTT	CASSTGGAPTNEKLFF	NA	TRBV5-4	TRBJ1-4	NA
TGTGCCAGTGAGGACAGAAACTATGGCTACACCTTC	CASEDRNYGYTF	NA	TRBV19	TRBJ1-2	NA
TGTGCCTGGGGCCTTGGGGGGGGCAGCAATCAGCCCCAGCATTTT	CAWGLGGGSNQPQHF	NA	TRBV30	TRBJ1-5	NA
TGTGCCAGCAGTGAACAGGGGTTCGCGACTGAAGCTTTCTTT	CASSEQGFATEAFF	NA	TRBV6-1	TRBJ1-1	NA
TGCAGTGCTAGTTGGGGGCGCGATGAGCAGTTCTTC	CSASWGRDEQFF	few	TRBV20-1	TRBJ2-1	NA
TGTGCCAGCAGATTCACCGGTAGCTCCTATAATTCACCCCTCCACTTT	CASRFTGSSYNSPLHF	NA	TRBV27	TRBJ1-6	NA
TGTGCCAGCAGCGCGACAGGACCCGGATCACCCCTCCACTTT	CASSATGPGSPLHF	NA	TRBV9	TRBJ1-6	NA
TGTGCCAGCAGCAACCTAGGTAGCAATCAGCCCCAGCATTTT	CASSNLGSNQPQHF	NA	TRBV7-9	TRBJ1-5	NA
TGTGCCAGCAGCCCGACAGGGGAGGGCTATGGCTACACCTTC	CASSPTGEGYGYTF	once	TRBV6-5	TRBJ1-2	TRBD1
TGTGCCAGCAGCCCAGGGGTTGGGTCCTACGAGCAGTACTTC	CASSPGVGSYEQYF	NA	TRBV7-9	TRBJ2-7	NA
TGTGCCAGCAGCCTCGGGACAGGGGGAAGCGAGCAGTTCTTC	CASSLGTGGSEQFF	NA	TRBV2	TRBJ2-1	TRBD1
TGTGCCAGCAGCGCGGGACAGGGTTCTTCCGGGGAGCTGTTTTTT	CASSAGQGSSGELFF	NA	TRBV9	TRBJ2-2	TRBD1
TGTGCCATCACCAGAGCGGGAGGGCTCTACGAGCAGTACTTC	CAITRAGGLYEQYF	few	TRBV10-3	TRBJ2-7	TRBD2